This TCR beta chain stems from a study of response to subunit inactivated influenza vaccine. Study-wide results and limits: Authors suggested few new T cells are recruited by each seasonal influenza vaccination.

From the RT-PCR reads, TCRdb called clonotypes with MiXCR, one entry per CDR3 protein. The sample lists under 950,000 distinct CDR3 sequences; 20% to 25% were seen once. This CDR3 has 13 amino acids. Per the germline V gene, CDR1 is GTSNPN and CDR2 is SVGIG (reference sequence). With 5 bases clipped from V and 2 bases from J, the junction kept 2 bases outside the gene matches. The sample holds many counts of this clonotype. The target antigen is unknown. Sample: PBMCs from blood, taken approximately 5 days after vaccination. The V and J genes are TRBV30 and TRBJ2-7; 11 bases align to TRBD1. This receptor was obtained from a man between 50 and 59 years old who received an inactivated influenza vaccine. CDR3 residues: CAWGGQGAYEQYF. In DNA form, the CDR3 reads TGTGCCTGGGGGGGACAGGGGGCCTACGAGCAGTACTTC.